The 15 T cell receptor beta chains below come from one sample, sequenced in a study of cytomegalovirus exposure and HLA in healthy donors. Primers included in the PCR were 60 Vbeta and 13 Jbeta primers. Measured with immunoSEQ multiplex PCR; TCRdb has only the in-frame clones, and not every one. The table records 150,000 or so clones, 77% of them present only once. Specimen: PBMCs. These receptors all come from a female donor in good health and CMV-seronegative.

CDR3 sequence reads: CASSSLPDQPQHF. DNA for the CDR3: TGCGCCAGCAGCTCCCTCCCCGATCAGCCCCAGCATTTT. The chain combines TRBV5-1 with TRBJ1-5; D is undetermined. Trimming stripped 3 bases from V and 5 bases from J, with 9 bases between. Germline V gene lookup returns CDR1 SGHRS and CDR2 YFSETQ. The CDR3 runs to 13 residues.

Written as DNA, the CDR3 is TGTGCCTGGAGGGGACTAGCGGTGAACAATGAGCAGTTCTTC. Translated: CAWRGLAVNNEQFF. The V gene is TRBV30, the J gene TRBJ2-1; TRBD2 matches 11 bases. With V trimmed by 3 bases and J by 5 bases, 3 bases remained unmatched. The CDR3 contains 14 residues. Germline CDR1 and CDR2: GTSNPN and SVGIG (reference sequence).

The CDR3 spells CASSLDGSSEQYF. The DNA of the CDR3 is TGCGCCAGCAGCTTGGACGGGAGTAGCGAGCAGTACTTC. The chain carries TRBV5-1 and TRBJ2-5; a possible D gene is TRBD2 (6 bases). The J call may be faulty, since TRBJ2-7 better matches the DNA end. Looked up from germline, CDR1 is SGHRS and CDR2 is YFSETQ. This CDR3 is 13 amino acids long.

This clone was observed once. The V and J genes are TRBV5-1 and TRBJ1-3, with a weak D call TRBD1 (5 bases). Trimming left V 4 bases short and J 0 bases short, with 8 bases between. The germline V gene encodes CDR1 SGHRS and CDR2 YFSETQ. CDR3 length: 14 amino acids. The CDR3 region has the DNA TGCGCCAGCAGCGCACAGGACTCTGGAAACACCATATATTTT. Protein: CASSAQDSGNTIYF.

This chain links TRBV5-1 with TRBJ2-3; a possible D gene is TRBD2 (5 bases). Between the trimmed V and J ends, which lost 4 bases and 0 bases, there was a span of 12 bases. This CDR3 region has 15 residues. Looked up from germline, CDR1 is SGHRS and CDR2 is YFSETQ. The CDR3 loop is CASSLKTTSTDTQYF. The CDR3 DNA sequence: TGCGCCAGCAGCCTAAAGACTACTAGCACAGATACGCAGTATTTT.

V and J are TRBV4-1 and TRBJ2-3, with a tentative D call TRBD2 (6 bases). Between the trimmed V and J ends, which lost 3 bases and 3 bases, there was a span of 19 bases. CDR1 MGHRA and CDR2 YSYEKL come from the germline V gene. The length of the CDR3 is 17 residues. The CDR3 is CASSHPPGGVVTDTQYF. CDR3 DNA: TGCGCCAGCAGCCACCCCCCAGGAGGGGTTGTGACAGATACGCAGTATTTT.

This clone came up once. The rearrangement joins TRBV25-1 to TRBJ2-3; 10 bases agree with TRBD2. The CDR3 extends over 17 amino acids. V lost 1 base, J lost 3 bases, and 7 bases stayed unmatched. Per germline, CDR1 MGHDK and CDR2 SYGVNS. The CDR3 DNA reads as TGTGCCAGCAGTGAATGGGTGTCTAGCGGGAGAACAGATACGCAGTATTTT. The encoded protein is CASSEWVSSGRTDTQYF.

This chain connects TRBV14 to TRBJ2-5; 7 nucleotides agree with TRBD1. The end of the DNA aligns better with TRBJ2-7, so the J call may be wrong. Germline CDR1 is SGHDN and CDR2 is FVKESK. The CDR3 totals 14 residues. CDR3 residues: CASSQNRGSYEQYF. The CDR3 DNA sequence: TGTGCCAGCAGCCAGAACAGGGGATCCTACGAGCAGTACTTC.

This chain connects TRBV6-1 to TRBJ2-3; 8 bases align to TRBD2. CDR3 size: 13 residues. Germline CDR1 and CDR2: MNHNS and SASEGT. With V trimmed by 4 bases and J by 4 bases, 1 base remained unmatched. The DNA for the CDR3 is TGTGCCAGCAGTGGGACTAGCCCAGATACGCAGTATTTT. Its protein is CASSGTSPDTQYF.

The chain combines TRBV5-1 with TRBJ2-5; a possible D gene is TRBD2 (5 bases). Germline-derived CDR1 and CDR2 are SGHRS and YFSETQ. This CDR3 has 15 amino acids. V was trimmed by 0 bases and J by 1 base, leaving 10 bases between them. CDR3 sequence: CASSLASGIQETQYF. The CDR3 DNA reads TGCGCCAGCAGCTTGGCCTCGGGGATCCAAGAGACCCAGTACTTC.

This chain links TRBV19 with TRBJ2-1; 7 nucleotides line up with TRBD2. From germline, CDR1 is LNHDA and CDR2 SQIVND (reference sequence). The junction had 3 bases not matched to a gene; V was cut back by 3 bases and J by 7 bases. The CDR3 spans 13 residues. The CDR3 sequence: CASSIRRGNEQFF. The CDR3 coding sequence is TGTGCCAGTAGTATCCGGCGGGGGAATGAGCAGTTCTTC.

This clone was observed a single time. V is TRBV4-1 and J is TRBJ2-1, with 8 bases lining up with TRBD1. Germline V gene sequence: CDR1 MGHRA, CDR2 YSYEKL. With 7 bases clipped from V and 7 bases from J, the junction kept 12 bases outside the gene matches. There are 15 residues in the CDR3. The CDR3 DNA is TGCGCCAGCACTACGACCCTGACAGGGGTGAATGAGCAGTTCTTC. This sequence encodes CASTTTLTGVNEQFF.

The rearrangement joins TRBV7-6 to TRBJ1-1, with D possibly matching TRBD1 (6 bases). The V end lost 5 bases, the J end lost 7 bases, and 26 bases lay between the germline ends. CDR3 length equals 17 residues. Germline V gene data show CDR1 as SGHVS and CDR2 as FNYEAQ. DNA for the CDR3: TGTGCCAGCAGCGACCCCCCCCGGGACACCACAGAGGGTGAAGCTTTCTTT. Residues: CASSDPPRDTTEGEAFF.

The V call is TRBV7-3, the J call TRBJ1-1; D is uncertain. The germline V and J ends were trimmed by 7 bases and 5 bases, with 14 bases remaining between them. CDR1 is SGHTA, CDR2 FQGTGA, per germline. CDR3 length: 13 residues. In nucleotides, the CDR3 is TGTGCCAGCATAGAAAGTGGTTCGACTGAAGCTTTCTTT. The encoded protein is CASIESGSTEAFF.

This sequence joins TRBV7-3 and TRBJ2-5; 9 bases are a match to TRBD2. The germline V gene encodes CDR1 SGHTA and CDR2 FQGTGA. V gave up 5 bases and J gave up 3 bases; unmatched junction bases: 10. The CDR3 is made up of 16 amino acids. The CDR3: CASSPRQRGEKETQYF. Written as DNA, the CDR3 is TGTGCCAGCAGCCCCCGACAGCGGGGGGAGAAAGAGACCCAGTACTTC.